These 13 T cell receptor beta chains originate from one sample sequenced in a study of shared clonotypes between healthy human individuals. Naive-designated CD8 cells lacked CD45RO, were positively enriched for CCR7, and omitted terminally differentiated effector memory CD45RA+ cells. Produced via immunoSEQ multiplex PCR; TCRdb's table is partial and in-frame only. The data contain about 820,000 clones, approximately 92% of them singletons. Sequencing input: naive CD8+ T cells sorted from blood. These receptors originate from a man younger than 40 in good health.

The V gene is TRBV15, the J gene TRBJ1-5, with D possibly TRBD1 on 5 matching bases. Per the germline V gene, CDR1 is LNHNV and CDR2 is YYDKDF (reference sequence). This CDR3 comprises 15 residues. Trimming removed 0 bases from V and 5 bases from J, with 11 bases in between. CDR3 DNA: TGTGCCACCAGCAGAGACAGGGCCTTTGATCAGCCCCAGCATTTT. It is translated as CATSRDRAFDQPQHF.

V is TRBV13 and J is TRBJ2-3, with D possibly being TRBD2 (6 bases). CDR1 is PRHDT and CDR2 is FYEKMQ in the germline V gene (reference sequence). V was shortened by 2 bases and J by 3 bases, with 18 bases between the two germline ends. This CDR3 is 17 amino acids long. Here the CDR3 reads CASSLLSPTGGTDTQYF. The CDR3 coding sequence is TGTGCCAGCAGCTTATTATCCCCTACAGGAGGGACAGATACGCAGTATTTT.

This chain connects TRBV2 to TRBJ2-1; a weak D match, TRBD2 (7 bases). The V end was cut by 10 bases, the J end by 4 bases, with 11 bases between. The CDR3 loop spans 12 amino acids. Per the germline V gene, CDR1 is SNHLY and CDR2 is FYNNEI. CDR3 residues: CAKGGGYNEQFF. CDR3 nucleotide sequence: TGTGCCAAGGGGGGAGGGTACAATGAGCAGTTCTTC. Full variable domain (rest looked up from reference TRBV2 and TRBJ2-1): EPEVTQTPSHQVTQMGQEVILRCVPISNHLYFYWYRQILGQKVEFLVSFYNNEISEKSEIFDDQFSVERPDGSNFTLKIRSTKLEDSAMYFCAKGGGYNEQFFGPGTRLTVL.

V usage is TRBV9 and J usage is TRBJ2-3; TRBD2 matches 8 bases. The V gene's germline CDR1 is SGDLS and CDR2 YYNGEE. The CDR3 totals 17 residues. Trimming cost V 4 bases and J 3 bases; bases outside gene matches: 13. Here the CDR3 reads CASSRAKREILTDTQYF. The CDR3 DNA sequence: TGTGCCAGCAGCAGGGCAAAGCGGGAGATTCTTACAGATACGCAGTATTTT.

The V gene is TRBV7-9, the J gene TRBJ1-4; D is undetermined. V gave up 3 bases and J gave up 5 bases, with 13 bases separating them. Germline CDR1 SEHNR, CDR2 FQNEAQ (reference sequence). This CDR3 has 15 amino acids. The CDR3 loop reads CASSFPGQLNEKLFF. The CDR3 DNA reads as TGTGCCAGCAGCTTCCCCGGGCAGCTCAATGAAAAACTGTTTTTT.

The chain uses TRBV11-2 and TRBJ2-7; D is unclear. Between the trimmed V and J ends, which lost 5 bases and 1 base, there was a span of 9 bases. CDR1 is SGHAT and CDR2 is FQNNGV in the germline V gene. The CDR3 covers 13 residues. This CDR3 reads CASSPWGSYEQYF. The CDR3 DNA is TGTGCCAGCAGCCCCTGGGGATCCTACGAGCAGTACTTC.

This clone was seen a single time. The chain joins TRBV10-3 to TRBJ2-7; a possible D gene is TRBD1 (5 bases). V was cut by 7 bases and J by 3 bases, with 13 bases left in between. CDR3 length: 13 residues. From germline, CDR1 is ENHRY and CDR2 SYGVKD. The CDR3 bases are TGTGCCATCACCCAAGGGGCAGACTACGAGCAGTACTTC. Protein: CAITQGADYEQYF.

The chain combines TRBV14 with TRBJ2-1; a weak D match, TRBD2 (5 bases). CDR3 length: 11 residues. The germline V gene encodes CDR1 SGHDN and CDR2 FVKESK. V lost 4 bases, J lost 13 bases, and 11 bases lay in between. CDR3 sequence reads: CASSLLRVQFF. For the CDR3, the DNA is TGTGCCAGCAGCCTCCTGCGGGTTCAGTTCTTC.

CDR3 coding DNA: TGTGCCATCAGTGAGTGGCAGGGGCAAGAGACCCAGTACTTC. This sequence encodes CAISEWQGQETQYF. V and J are TRBV10-3 and TRBJ2-5, with D possibly matching TRBD1 (6 bases). Germline CDR1 reads ENHRY; CDR2 reads SYGVKD. V lost 1 base and J 2 bases, leaving 8 bases between the germline ends. The CDR3 consists of 14 residues.

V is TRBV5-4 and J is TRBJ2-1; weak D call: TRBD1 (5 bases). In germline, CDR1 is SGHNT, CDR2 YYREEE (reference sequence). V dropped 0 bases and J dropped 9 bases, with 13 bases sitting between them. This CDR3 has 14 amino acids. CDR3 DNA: TGTGCCAGCAGCTTGGGGGGCGGAGATATTGAGCAGTTCTTC. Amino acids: CASSLGGGDIEQFF.

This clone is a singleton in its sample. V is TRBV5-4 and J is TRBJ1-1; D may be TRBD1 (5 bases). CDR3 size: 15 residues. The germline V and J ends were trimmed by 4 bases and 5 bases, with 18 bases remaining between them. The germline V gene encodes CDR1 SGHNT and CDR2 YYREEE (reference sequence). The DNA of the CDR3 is TGTGCCAGCAGCGGAACAGGCACCCCCGGAACTGAAGCTTTCTTT. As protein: CASSGTGTPGTEAFF. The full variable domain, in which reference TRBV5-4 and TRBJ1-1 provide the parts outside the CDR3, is ETGVTQSPTHLIKTRGQQVTLRCSSQSGHNTVSWYQQALGQGPQFIFQYYREEENGRGNFPPRFSGLQFPNYSSELNVNALELDDSALYLCASSGTGTPGTEAFFGQGTRLTVV.

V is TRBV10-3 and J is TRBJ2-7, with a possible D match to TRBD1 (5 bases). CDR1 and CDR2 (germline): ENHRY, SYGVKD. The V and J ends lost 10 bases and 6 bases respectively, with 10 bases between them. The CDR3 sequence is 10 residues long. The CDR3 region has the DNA TGTGCCACCAAGGACACCGAGCAGTACTTC. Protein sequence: CATKDTEQYF.

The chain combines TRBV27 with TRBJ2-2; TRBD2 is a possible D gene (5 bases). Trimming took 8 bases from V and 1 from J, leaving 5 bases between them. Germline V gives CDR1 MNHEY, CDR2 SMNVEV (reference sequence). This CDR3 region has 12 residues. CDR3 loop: CASGRNTGELFF. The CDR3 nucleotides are TGTGCCAGCGGGAGGAACACCGGGGAGCTGTTTTTT.